This TCR beta chain was sequenced in a study of T cells in Graves' hyperthyroidism and ophthalmopathy. Study as a whole: Peripheral blood was secured at the point of initial diagnosis, before any treatment.

TCR beta CDR3 region amplification was performed from RNA transcripts. The HTBI primer set was used in a first-round RT-PCR of the TCR CDR3. MiXCR was run by TCRdb on the multiplex PCR reads, yielding one entry per CDR3 protein. The table includes roughly 280,000 distinct CDR3 sequences, 15% to 20% detected once. Overall study findings and caveats: Ophthalmopathy was separated from stable hyperthyroidism by a 13 V-J model.

With respect to this clonotype: Its target is unknown.

Germline CDR1 SGHTA, CDR2 FQGNSA. This CDR3 contains 13 residues. V lost 6 bases to trimming and J lost 5 bases, with 13 bases between them. Subjects with ophthalmopathy showed a Clinical Activity Score no lower than 3, a NOSPECS grade no lower than 4, and a duration shorter than 3 months. The sequence was collected from a woman in her fifties or sixties with Graves' ophthalmopathy. Sample: blood. The chain combines TRBV7-2 with TRBJ1-2; maybe TRBD1 (6 bases). The CDR3 nucleotides are TGTGCCAGCAGTGAATCAAGGGGGTATGGCTACACCTTC. Translation: CASSESRGYGYTF.